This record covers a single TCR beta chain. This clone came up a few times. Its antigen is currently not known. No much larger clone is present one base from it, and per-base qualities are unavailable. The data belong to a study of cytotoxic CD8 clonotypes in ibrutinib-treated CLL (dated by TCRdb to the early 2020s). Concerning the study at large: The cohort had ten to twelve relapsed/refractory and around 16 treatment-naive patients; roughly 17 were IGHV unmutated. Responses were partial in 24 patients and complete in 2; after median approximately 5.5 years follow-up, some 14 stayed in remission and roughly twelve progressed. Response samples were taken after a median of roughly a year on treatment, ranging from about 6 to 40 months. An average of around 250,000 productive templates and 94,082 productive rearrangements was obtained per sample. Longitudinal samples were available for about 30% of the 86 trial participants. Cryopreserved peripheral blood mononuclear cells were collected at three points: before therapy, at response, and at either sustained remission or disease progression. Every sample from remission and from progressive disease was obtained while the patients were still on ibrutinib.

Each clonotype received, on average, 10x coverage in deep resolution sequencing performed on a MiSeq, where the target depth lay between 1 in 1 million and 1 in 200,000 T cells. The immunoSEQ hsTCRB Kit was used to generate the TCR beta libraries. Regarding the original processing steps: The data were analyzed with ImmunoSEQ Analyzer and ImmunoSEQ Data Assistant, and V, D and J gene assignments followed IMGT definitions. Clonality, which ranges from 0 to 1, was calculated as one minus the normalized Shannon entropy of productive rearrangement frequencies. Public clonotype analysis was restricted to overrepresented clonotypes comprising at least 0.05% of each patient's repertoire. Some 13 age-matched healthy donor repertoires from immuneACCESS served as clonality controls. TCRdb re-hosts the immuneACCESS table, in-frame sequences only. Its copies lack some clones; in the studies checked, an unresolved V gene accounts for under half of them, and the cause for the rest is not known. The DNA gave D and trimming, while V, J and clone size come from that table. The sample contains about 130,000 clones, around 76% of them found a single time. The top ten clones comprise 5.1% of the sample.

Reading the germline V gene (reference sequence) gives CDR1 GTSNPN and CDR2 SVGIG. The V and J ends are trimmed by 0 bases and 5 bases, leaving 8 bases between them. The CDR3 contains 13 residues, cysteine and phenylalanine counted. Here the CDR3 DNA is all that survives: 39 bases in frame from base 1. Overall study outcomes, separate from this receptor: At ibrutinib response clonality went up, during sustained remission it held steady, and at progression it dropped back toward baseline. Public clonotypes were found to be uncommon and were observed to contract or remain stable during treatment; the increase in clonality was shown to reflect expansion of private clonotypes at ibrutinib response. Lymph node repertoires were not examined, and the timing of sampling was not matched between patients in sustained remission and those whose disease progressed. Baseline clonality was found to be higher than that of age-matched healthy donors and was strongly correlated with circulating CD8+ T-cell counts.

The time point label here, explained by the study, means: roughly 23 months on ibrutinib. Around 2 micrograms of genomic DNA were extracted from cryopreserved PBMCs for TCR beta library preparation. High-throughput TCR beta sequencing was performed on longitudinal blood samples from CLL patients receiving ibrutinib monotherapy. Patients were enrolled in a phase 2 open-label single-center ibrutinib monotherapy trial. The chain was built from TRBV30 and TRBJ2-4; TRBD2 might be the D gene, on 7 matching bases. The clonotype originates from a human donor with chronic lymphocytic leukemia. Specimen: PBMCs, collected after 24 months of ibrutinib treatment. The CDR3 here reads CAWSVGGQNIQYF. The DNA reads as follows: TGTGCCTGGAGTGTGGGGGGGCAAAACATTCAGTACTTC.